One TCR beta chain is described in this entry. The data belong to a study of cytomegalovirus exposure and HLA in healthy donors. Using immunoSEQ multiplex PCR, the repertoire was profiled, and TCRdb retains in-frame clones only, with some absent. The sample has around 300,000 clones, around 90% seen once. The CDR3 runs 15 residues. Looked up from germline, CDR1 is SGHDT and CDR2 is YYEEEE. V dropped 4 bases and J dropped 5 bases, with 15 bases sitting between them. The sample taken for sequencing was PBMCs. This TCR was sampled from a woman aged 25 to 39 in good health and CMV-seropositive. The chain has TRBV5-6 and TRBJ2-2, with D tentatively TRBD1 or TRBD2 (5 bases each). In DNA, the CDR3 is TGTGCCAGCAGCACCGGGGCCCTGGCAACCGGGGAGCTGTTTTTT. Protein product: CASSTGALATGELFF.